This T cell receptor (beta chain) was found in a study of blood T cells in healthy people across ages. The J segment lost 8 bases and the V segment lost 5 bases, leaving 22 bases of the junction unmatched. Germline V lookup: CDR1 SEHNR, CDR2 FQNEAQ (reference sequence). The CDR3 is 19 residues long. Sample-barcoded 5' priming and a J-beta primer mix drove a second PCR of 7 to 11 cycles. One entry per CDR3 protein results from TCRdb running MiXCR on the 5' RACE reads. The sample gives 1.5 million to 2 million distinct CDR3 sequences, about 50% of which show up once; 2% to 2.5% is in the top ten. The chain carries TRBV7-9 and TRBJ1-2, with 11 bases fitting TRBD1. This receptor was obtained from a woman aged 40 to 55 in good health. The sequenced sample was blood. Written as DNA, the CDR3 is TGTGCCAGCAGCGGAGCAGTTTCCCGGACAGGGGGCTCCCGGGAGGGCTACACCTTC. The encoded protein is CASSGAVSRTGGSREGYTF. Together with reference TRBV7-9 and TRBJ1-2, the CDR3 gives the full variable domain: DTGVSQNPRHKITKRGQNVTFRCDPISEHNRLYWYRQTLGQGPEFLTYFQNEAQLEKSRLLSDRFSAERPKGSFSTLEIQRTEQGDSAMYLCASSGAVSRTGGSREGYTFGSGTRLTVV.